The sequence of this T cell receptor beta chain was determined in a study of Ad26.COV2.S vaccination and SARS-CoV-2 variants. Study as a whole: Enrolled in COV1001, the donor was in the Ad26.COV2.S trial arm, which received the vaccine.

Worth noting for this clone: No antigen is known for it.

The study's findings and limits: Post-vaccination breadth of spike-specific CD8+ and CD4+ T cell responses was reportedly substantial.

V lost 10 bases and J lost 4; bases outside the gene matches: 10. The CDR3 is 14 amino acids. In germline, CDR1 is ENHRY, CDR2 SYGVKD. As to treatment: 15 to 20 received Ad26.COV2.S at low or high dose, single or two shots; 5 received placebo; per-sample allocation not given. Following the first vaccine or placebo injection, samples were taken on day 63. Profiled with immunoSEQ multiplex PCR; TCRdb holds only in-frame clones, not every one. The sample includes about 480,000 clones, roughly nine tenths seen only once; the top ten take around 13%. This chain connects TRBV10-3 to TRBJ2-7, with 10 bases aligning to TRBD1. The sequencing here drew on peripheral blood, taken in a trial of Ad26.COV2.S vaccine versus placebo. The TCR comes from a person between 18 and 65 years old who received the Ad26.COV2.S COVID-19 vaccine or a placebo. The CDR3 nucleotides are TGTGCCACCCCATCCCGGGACAGGGGTTACGAGCAGTACTTC. As protein: CATPSRDRGYEQYF.